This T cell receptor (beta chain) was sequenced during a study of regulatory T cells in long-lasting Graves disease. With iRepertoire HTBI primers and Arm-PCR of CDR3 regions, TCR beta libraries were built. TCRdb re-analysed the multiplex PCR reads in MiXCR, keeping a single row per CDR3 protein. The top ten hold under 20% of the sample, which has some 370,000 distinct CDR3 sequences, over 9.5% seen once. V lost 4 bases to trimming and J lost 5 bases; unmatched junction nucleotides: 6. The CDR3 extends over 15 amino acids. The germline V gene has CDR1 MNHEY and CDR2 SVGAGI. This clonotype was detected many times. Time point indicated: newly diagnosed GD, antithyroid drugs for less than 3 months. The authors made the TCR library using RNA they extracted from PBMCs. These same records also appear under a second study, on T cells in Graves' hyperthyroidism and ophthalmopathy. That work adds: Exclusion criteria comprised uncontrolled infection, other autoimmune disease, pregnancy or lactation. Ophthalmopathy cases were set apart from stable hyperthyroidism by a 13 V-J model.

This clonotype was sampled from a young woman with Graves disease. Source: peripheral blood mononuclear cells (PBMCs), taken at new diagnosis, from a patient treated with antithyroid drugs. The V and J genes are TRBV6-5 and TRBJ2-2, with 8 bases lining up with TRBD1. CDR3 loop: CASSLTGVATGELFF. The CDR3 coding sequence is TGTGCCAGCAGTTTGACAGGGGTGGCGACCGGGGAGCTGTTTTTT.